Reported below is one TCR beta chain. Its antigen remains unknown. TCR beta libraries were prepared from cDNA with unique molecular identifiers. TCRdb redid the calling of the PCR reads with MiXCR, one entry per CDR3 protein. Here the sample spans 150,000 to 200,000 distinct CDR3 sequences, under 40% being singletons. The source of the sample is a study of post-analysis software for immune sequencing data. Whole-study results and caveats: Relative to controls, patients with multiple sclerosis showed significantly lower normalized Chao1 diversity.

The CDR3 contains 14 residues. Germline CDR1 is SGHTA and CDR2 is FQGNSA. V was clipped by 1 base and J by 2 bases, with 9 bases between them. The sequence came from a girl under 18 with multiple sclerosis. The starting material was blood, obtained after autologous hematopoietic stem cell transplantation. This chain links TRBV7-2 with TRBJ2-7; no definite D call. CDR3: CASSLDPGPYEQYF. The CDR3 DNA follows: TGTGCCAGCAGCTTAGACCCAGGCCCCTACGAGCAGTACTTC.